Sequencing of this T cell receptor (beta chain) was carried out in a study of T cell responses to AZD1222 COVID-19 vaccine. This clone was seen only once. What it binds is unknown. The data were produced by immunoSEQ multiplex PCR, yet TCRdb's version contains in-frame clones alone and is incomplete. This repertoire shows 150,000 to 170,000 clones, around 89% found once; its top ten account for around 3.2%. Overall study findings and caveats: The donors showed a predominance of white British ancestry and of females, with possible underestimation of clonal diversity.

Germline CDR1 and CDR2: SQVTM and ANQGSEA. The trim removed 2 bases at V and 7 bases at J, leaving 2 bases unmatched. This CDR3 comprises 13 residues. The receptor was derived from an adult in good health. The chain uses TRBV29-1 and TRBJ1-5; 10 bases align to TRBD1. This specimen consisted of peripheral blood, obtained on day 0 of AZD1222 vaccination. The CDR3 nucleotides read TGCAGCGTTGAACCGACAGGGGGCCAGCCCCAGCATTTT. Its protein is CSVEPTGGQPQHF.